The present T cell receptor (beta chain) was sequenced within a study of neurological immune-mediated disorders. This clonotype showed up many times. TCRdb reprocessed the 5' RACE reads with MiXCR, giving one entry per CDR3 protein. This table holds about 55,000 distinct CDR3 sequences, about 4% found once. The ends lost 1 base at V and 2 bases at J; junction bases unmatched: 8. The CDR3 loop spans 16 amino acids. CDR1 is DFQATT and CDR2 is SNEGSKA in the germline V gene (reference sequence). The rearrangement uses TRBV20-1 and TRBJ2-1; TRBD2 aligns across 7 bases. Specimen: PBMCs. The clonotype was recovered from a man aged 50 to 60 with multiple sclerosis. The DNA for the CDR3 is TGCAGTGCTAGAGCCTCCCTAGCGGAAACCTACAATGAGCAGTTCTTC. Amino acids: CSARASLAETYNEQFF.